This T cell receptor beta chain was identified in a study of T-cell memory formation after mild COVID-19. Study-wide results and limits: Whether second-wave clones peaking at day 37 were SARS-CoV-2 specific went unconfirmed.

A 5'RACE reaction primed in the constant segment made cDNA libraries of TCR alpha and TCR beta, and these carried sample barcodes and UMIs. TCRdb called the 5' RACE reads again in MiXCR, with one record for every CDR3 protein. Of approximately 440,000 distinct CDR3 sequences detected, about 20% appear once; the ten largest clones hold 7.5% to 10%. Trimming removed 2 bases from V and 8 bases from J, with 12 bases in between. Germline values: CDR1 SGHTA, CDR2 FQGTGA. This CDR3 is 13 amino acids long. On this clonotype: The antigen is undetermined.

Material for sequencing was PBMCs or a T cell subset sorted from them (not recorded which). The V and J genes are TRBV7-3 and TRBJ1-1; D possibly corresponds to TRBD1 (6 bases). This TCR was sampled from an adult woman who had mild COVID-19 (a few samples of this study predate the infection). Cell type and time point are not known. The DNA of the CDR3 is TGTGCCAGCAGCTTACGGGGGCTCAGGGAAGCTTTCTTT. Translating gives CASSLRGLREAFF.